This is a list of T cell receptor beta chains from one sample in a study of PD-1 blockade in classical Hodgkin lymphoma. The repertoire was sequenced with immunoSEQ multiplex PCR; TCRdb's copy has only in-frame clones and lacks some. The sample includes 20,000 or so clones, roughly 80% of them seen just once. The source was peripheral blood mononuclear cells (PBMCs), collected at baseline. Source of these receptors: a human donor with classical Hodgkin lymphoma. Each CDR3 is given with its conserved first and last residue. A D gene is named only where the DNA matches it firmly. Size tells how often a clone was seen (once, few, many) or the class of an expanded clone, and some rows leave it out.

J,D,size,V,CDR3,DNA
TRBJ1-1,.,few,TRBV7-9,CASSQRADTEAFF,TGTGCCAGCAGCCAACGGGCTGACACTGAAGCTTTCTTT
TRBJ2-2,TRBD1,few,TRBV6-1,CASSPGQGTGELFF,TGTGCCAGCAGTCCGGGACAGGGCACCGGGGAGCTGTTTTTT
TRBJ2-6,.,.,TRBV30,CAWSSGFDVLTF,TGTGCCTGGAGTTCTGGGTTTGACGTCCTGACTTTC
TRBJ2-5,TRBD2,.,TRBV6-6,CASSYSSGGPEETQYF,TGTGCCAGCAGTTACAGTAGCGGGGGTCCAGAAGAGACCCAGTACTTC
TRBJ1-5,.,medium-sized,TRBV19,CASSMGIRQPQHF,TGTGCCAGTAGTATGGGCATTCGTCAACCCCAGCATTTT
TRBJ2-1,TRBD2,.,TRBV7-8,CASSLNLGGRAFEQFF,TGTGCCAGCAGCTTAAATTTGGGCGGGAGGGCCTTTGAGCAGTTCTTC
TRBJ2-2,TRBD1,.,TRBV6-1,CASRGTVGTGELFF,TGTGCCAGCAGGGGGACAGTAGGGACCGGGGAGCTGTTTTTT
TRBJ2-1,TRBD2,few,TRBV6-1,CASTLSGSSHNEQFF,TGTGCCAGCACCCTGAGCGGGAGTTCCCACAATGAGCAGTTCTTC
TRBJ1-4,.,.,TRBV13,CASTLRATNEKLFF,TGTGCCAGCACCCTCAGGGCAACTAATGAAAAACTGTTTTTT
TRBJ1-6,.,few,TRBV5-1,CASSSDNNSPLHF,TGCGCCAGCAGCTCGGACAATAATTCACCCCTCCACTTT
TRBJ2-1,TRBD2,few,TRBV5-1,CASSLRSGTSGRGGAEQFF,TGCGCCAGCAGCTTGCGCTCAGGGACTAGCGGGAGGGGAGGGGCTGAGCAGTTCTTC
TRBJ2-7,.,few,TRBV7-5,CARSFGGGSYEQYF,.
TRBJ1-5,.,.,TRBV18,CASSPLRTEDQPQHF,TGTGCCAGCTCACCCCTCCGGACAGAAGATCAGCCCCAGCATTTT
TRBJ1-1,TRBD1,.,TRBV28,CASKRTGGAGRTEAFF,TGTGCCAGCAAAAGGACAGGGGGCGCGGGAAGAACTGAAGCTTTCTTT
TRBJ2-2,.,.,TRBV30,CACGGRTNTGELFF,TGTGCCTGCGGGGGACGAACGAACACCGGGGAGCTGTTTTTT
TRBJ2-1,.,.,TRBV30,CAWKGRDNEQFF,TGTGCCTGGAAAGGACGGGACAATGAGCAGTTCTTC
TRBJ2-3,.,.,TRBV9,CASSVRGVASDTQYF,TGTGCCAGCAGCGTGAGGGGAGTAGCCTCAGATACGCAGTATTTT
TRBJ1-2,TRBD1,.,TRBV19,CASSIRTGPEGGYTF,TGTGCCAGTAGTATACGGACAGGGCCCGAGGGTGGCTACACCTTC
TRBJ2-1,TRBD2,.,TRBV28,CASRLADLNEQFF,TGTGCCAGCAGACTAGCGGATCTCAATGAGCAGTTCTTC
TRBJ1-4,TRBD1,few,TRBV6-1,CASRPRTGGFEKLFF,TGTGCCAGCAGGCCCCGGACAGGGGGCTTCGAAAAACTGTTTTTT
TRBJ2-5,TRBD2,.,TRBV7-9,CASSLGLAGLGQETQYF,TGTGCCAGCAGCTTAGGGCTAGCGGGATTGGGGCAAGAGACCCAGTACTTC
TRBJ2-5,.,.,TRBV19,CASSIGIQETQYF,TGTGCCAGTAGTATAGGAATCCAAGAGACCCAGTACTTC
TRBJ2-5,TRBD1,.,TRBV5-1,CASSFNRTGINQETQYF,TGCGCCAGCAGCTTCAATCGGACAGGGATAAACCAAGAGACCCAGTACTTC
TRBJ1-1,.,.,TRBV7-3,CASSVDTNTEAFF,TGTGCCAGCAGCGTCGACACCAACACTGAAGCTTTCTTT
TRBJ2-1,TRBD2,.,TRBV7-7,CASSLRGLAGHNEQFF,TGTGCCAGCAGCTTAAGGGGACTAGCGGGGCACAATGAGCAGTTCTTC
TRBJ2-1,TRBD2,.,TRBV19,CASSLDWLAGAREQFF,TGTGCCAGTAGTCTGGACTGGCTAGCGGGAGCTCGGGAGCAGTTCTTC
TRBJ2-7,.,once,TRBV21-1,CASSKSISLAQGKYF,TGTGCCAGCAGCAAAAGTATTAGTTTGGCGCAGGGGAAGTACTTC
TRBJ1-2,TRBD1,.,TRBV6-1,CASSERDSDGYTF,TGTGCCAGCAGTGAAAGGGACAGTGATGGCTACACCTTC
TRBJ1-4,.,.,TRBV7-8,CASSRGTNEKLFF,TGTGCCAGCAGCCGAGGAACTAATGAAAAACTGTTTTTT
TRBJ2-2,TRBD2,.,TRBV6-4,CASSPLAGTTNTGELFF,TGTGCCAGCAGCCCCCTAGCGGGGACAACGAACACCGGGGAGCTGTTTTTT
TRBJ2-3,TRBD1,.,TRBV6-5,CASSLGTVRTDTQYF,TGTGCCAGCAGTCTGGGGACAGTACGCACAGATACGCAGTATTTT
TRBJ1-2,.,.,TRBV6-6,CASSSTGLTYGYTF,TGTGCCAGCAGTTCAACGGGCCTCACCTATGGCTACACCTTC
TRBJ2-3,.,.,TRBV5-1,CASSPAVGGTDTQYF,TGCGCCAGCAGCCCGGCCGTGGGTGGCACAGATACGCAGTATTTT
TRBJ2-5,TRBD2,.,TRBV14,CASSQDKGTISYF,TGTGCCAGCAGCCAAGATAAGGGGACTATTAGTTACTTC
TRBJ2-7,TRBD1,.,TRBV27,CASRSRQGFYEQYF,TGTGCCAGCAGGAGCCGACAGGGGTTCTACGAGCAGTACTTC
TRBJ1-2,.,once,TRBV20-1,CSARGSQGYTF,TGCAGTGCTAGAGGCAGCCAAGGCTACACCTTC
TRBJ1-4,.,.,TRBV27,CASSFTGHGEKLFF,TGTGCCAGCAGTTTCACGGGACATGGTGAAAAACTGTTTTTT